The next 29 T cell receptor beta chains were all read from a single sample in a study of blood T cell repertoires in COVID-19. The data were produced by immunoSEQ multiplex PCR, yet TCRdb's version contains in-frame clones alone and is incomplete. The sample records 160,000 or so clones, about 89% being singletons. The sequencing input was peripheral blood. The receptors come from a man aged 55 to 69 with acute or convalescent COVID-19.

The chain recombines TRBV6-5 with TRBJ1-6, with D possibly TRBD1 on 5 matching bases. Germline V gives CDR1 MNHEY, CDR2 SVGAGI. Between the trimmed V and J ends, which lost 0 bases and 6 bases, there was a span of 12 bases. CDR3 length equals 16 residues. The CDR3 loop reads CASSYSMAGGNSPLHF. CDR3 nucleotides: TGTGCCAGCAGTTACTCGATGGCGGGGGGTAATTCACCCCTCCACTTT.

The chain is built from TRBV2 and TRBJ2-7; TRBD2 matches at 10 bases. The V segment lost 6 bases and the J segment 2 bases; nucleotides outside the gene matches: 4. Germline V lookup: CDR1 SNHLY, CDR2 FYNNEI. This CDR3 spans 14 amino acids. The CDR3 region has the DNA TGTGCCAGCAGCCCTAGCGGGGGCCCCTACGAGCAGTACTTC. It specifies CASSPSGGPYEQYF. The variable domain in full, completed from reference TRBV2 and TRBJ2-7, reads EPEVTQTPSHQVTQMGQEVILRCVPISNHLYFYWYRQILGQKVEFLVSFYNNEISEKSEIFDDQFSVERPDGSNFTLKIRSTKLEDSAMYFCASSPSGGPYEQYFGPGTRLTVT.

The CDR3 coding sequence is TGTGCCAGCAGCCATGGACACCTTTATAGCAATCAGCCCCAGCATTTT. Encoded protein: CASSHGHLYSNQPQHF. The J gene is TRBJ1-5, the V gene TRBV3-1 (or the pseudogene TRBV3-2), with a tentative D call TRBD1 (5 bases). Germline V CDR1 and CDR2: LGHDT, YNNKEL (reference sequence). CDR3 length: 16 amino acids. Trimming cost V 3 bases and J 0 bases, with 12 bases left between them.

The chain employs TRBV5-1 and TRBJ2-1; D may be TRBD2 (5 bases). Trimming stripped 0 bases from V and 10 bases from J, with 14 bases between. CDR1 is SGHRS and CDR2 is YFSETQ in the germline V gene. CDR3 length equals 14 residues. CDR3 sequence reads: CASSLANGVREQFF. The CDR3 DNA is TGCGCCAGCAGCTTGGCCAACGGGGTACGGGAGCAGTTCTTC.

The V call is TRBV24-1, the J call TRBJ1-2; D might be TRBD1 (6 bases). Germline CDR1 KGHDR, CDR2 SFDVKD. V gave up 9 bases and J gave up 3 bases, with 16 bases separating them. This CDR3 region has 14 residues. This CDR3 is CATRRTDEDYGYTF. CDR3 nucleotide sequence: TGTGCCACCCGCCGGACAGACGAGGACTATGGCTACACCTTC.

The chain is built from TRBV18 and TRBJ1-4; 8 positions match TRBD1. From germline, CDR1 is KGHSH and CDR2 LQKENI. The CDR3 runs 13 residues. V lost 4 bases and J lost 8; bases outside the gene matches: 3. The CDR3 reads CASSRGQAEKLFF. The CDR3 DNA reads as TGTGCCAGCTCACGGGGACAGGCGGAAAAACTGTTTTTT.

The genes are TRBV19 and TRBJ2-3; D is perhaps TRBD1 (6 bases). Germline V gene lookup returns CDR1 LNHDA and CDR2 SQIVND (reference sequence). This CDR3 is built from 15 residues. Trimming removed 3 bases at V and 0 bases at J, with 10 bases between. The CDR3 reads CASSIRGHSTDTQYF. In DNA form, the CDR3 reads TGTGCCAGTAGTATTCGGGGACATAGCACAGATACGCAGTATTTT.

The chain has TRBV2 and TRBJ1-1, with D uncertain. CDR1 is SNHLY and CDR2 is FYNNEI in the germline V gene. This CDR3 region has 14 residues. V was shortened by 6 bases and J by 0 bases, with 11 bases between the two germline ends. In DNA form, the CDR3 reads TGTGCCAGCAGCGTGGAGGGTTTGAACACTGAAGCTTTCTTT. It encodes CASSVEGLNTEAFF.

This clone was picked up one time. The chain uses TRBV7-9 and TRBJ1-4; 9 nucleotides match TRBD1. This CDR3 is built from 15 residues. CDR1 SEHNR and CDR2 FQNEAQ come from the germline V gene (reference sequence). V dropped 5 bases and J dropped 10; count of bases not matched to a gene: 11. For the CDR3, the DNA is TGTGCCAGCAGCCTACTCCGGGACAGGGAAGCAAAACTGTTTTTT. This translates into CASSLLRDREAKLFF.

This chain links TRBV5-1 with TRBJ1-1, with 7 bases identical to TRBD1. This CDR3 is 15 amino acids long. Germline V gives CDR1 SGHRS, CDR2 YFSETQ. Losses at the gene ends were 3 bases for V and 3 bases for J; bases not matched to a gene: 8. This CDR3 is CASSSQGRGDTEAFF. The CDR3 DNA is TGCGCCAGCAGCTCACAGGGGCGGGGGGACACTGAAGCTTTCTTT.

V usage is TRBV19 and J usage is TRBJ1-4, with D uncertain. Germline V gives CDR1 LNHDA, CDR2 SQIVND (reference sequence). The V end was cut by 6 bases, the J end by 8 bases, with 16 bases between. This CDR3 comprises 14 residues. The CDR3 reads CASSRPSGLEKLFF. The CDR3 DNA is TGTGCCAGTAGCAGACCCAGCGGGCTAGAAAAACTGTTTTTT.

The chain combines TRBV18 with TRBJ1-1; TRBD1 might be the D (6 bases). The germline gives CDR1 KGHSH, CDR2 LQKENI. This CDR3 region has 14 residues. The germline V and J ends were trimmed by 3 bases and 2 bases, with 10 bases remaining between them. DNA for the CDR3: TGTGCCAGCTCACCGGTACAGGGAAACACTGAAGCTTTCTTT. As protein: CASSPVQGNTEAFF. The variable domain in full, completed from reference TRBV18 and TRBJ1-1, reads NAGVMQNPRHLVRRRGQEARLRCSPMKGHSHVYWYRQLPEEGLKFMVYLQKENIIDESGMPKERFSAEFPKEGPSILRIQQVVRGDSAAYFCASSPVQGNTEAFFGQGTRLTVV.

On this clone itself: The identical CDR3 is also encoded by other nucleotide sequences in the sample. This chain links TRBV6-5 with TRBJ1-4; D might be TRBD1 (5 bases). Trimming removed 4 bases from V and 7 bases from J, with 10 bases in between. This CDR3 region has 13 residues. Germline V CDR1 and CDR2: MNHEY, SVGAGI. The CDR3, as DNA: TGTGCCAGCAGTTCCCAGGGTGGTGAAAAACTGTTTTTT. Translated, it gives CASSSQGGEKLFF.

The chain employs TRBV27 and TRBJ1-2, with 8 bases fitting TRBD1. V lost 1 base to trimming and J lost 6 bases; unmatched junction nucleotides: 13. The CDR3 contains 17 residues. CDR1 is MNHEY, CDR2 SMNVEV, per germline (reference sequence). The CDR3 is CASSLYARAGGGDGYTF. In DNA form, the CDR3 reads TGTGCCAGCAGTTTATACGCGAGGGCAGGGGGCGGAGATGGCTACACCTTC.

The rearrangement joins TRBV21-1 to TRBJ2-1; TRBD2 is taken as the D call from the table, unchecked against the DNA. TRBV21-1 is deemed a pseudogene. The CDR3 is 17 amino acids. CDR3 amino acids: CASSKWAPGGGLDEQFF. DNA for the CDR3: TGTGCCAGCAGCAAATGGGCCCCCGGGGGGGGGTTAGATGAGCAGTTCTTC.

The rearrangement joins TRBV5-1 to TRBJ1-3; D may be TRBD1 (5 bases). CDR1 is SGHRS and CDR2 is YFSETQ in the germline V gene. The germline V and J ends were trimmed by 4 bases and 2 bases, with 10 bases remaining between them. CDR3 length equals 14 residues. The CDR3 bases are TGCGCCAGCAGCGCGGACATAACTGGAAACACCATATATTTT. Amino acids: CASSADITGNTIYF.

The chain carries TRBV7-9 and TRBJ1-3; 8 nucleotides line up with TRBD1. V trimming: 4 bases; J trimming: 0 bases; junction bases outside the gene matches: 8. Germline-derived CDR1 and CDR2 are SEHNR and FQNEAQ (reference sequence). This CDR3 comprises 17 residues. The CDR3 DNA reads TGTGCCAGCAGCTCGAACTGGACAGGGCCCTCTGGAAACACCATATATTTT. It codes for CASSSNWTGPSGNTIYF.

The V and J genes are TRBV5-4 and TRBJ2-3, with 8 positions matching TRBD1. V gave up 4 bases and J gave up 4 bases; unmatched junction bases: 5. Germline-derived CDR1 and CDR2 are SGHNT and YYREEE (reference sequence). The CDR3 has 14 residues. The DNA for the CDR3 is TGTGCCAGCAGCCAGGCGACAGGGGCAGATACGCAGTATTTT. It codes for CASSQATGADTQYF.

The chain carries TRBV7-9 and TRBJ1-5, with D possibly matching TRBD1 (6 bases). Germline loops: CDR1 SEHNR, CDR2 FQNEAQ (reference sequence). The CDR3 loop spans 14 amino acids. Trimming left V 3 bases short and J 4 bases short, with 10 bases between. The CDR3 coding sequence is TGTGCCAGCAGCTTCGGGACACCTAATCAGCCCCAGCATTTT. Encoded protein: CASSFGTPNQPQHF. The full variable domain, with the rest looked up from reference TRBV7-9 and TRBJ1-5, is DTGVSQNPRHKITKRGQNVTFRCDPISEHNRLYWYRQTLGQGPEFLTYFQNEAQLEKSRLLSDRFSAERPKGSFSTLEIQRTEQGDSAMYLCASSFGTPNQPQHFGDGTRLSIL.

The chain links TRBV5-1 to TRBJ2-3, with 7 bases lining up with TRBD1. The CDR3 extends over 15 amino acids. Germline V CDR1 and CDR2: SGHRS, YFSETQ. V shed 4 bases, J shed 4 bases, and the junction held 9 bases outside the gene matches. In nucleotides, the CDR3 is TGCGCCAGCAGCCGCGAGGGGGCCAAGGCAGATACGCAGTATTTT. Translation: CASSREGAKADTQYF. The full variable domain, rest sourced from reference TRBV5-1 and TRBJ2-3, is KAGVTQTPRYLIKTRGQQVTLSCSPISGHRSVSWYQQTPGQGLQFLFEYFSETQRNKGNFPGRFSGRQFSNSRSEMNVSTLELGDSALYLCASSREGAKADTQYFGPGTRLTVL.

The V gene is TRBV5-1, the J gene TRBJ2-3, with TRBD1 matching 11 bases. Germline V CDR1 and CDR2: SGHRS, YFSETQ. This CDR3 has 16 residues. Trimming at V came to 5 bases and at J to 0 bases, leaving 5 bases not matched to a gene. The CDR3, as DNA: TGCGCCAGCAGGCAAGGGGACAGGGGGAGCACAGATACGCAGTATTTT. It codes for CASRQGDRGSTDTQYF.

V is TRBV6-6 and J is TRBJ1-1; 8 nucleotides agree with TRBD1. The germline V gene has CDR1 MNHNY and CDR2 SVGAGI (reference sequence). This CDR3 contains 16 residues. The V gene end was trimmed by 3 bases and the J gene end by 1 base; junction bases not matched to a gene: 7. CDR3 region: CASSYFPGGRNTEAFF. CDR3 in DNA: TGTGCCAGCAGTTATTTTCCAGGGGGCAGGAACACTGAAGCTTTCTTT.

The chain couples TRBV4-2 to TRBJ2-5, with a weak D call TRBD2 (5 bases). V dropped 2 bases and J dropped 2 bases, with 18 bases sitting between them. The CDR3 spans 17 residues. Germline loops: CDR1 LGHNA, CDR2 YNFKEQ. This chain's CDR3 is CASSQPSPDYNQETQYF. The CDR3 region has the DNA TGTGCCAGCAGCCAACCTTCTCCTGACTACAATCAAGAGACCCAGTACTTC.

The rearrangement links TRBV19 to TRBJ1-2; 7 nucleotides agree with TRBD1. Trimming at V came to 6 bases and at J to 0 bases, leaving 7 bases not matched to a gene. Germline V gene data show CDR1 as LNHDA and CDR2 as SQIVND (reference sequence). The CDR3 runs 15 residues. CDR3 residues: CASSDRAPPNYGYTF. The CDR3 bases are TGTGCCAGTAGCGACAGGGCCCCTCCTAACTATGGCTACACCTTC.

The CDR3 nucleotides are TGCAGCGTTGAAGGGTCCCGGGACAGGGGACACTCCTACGAGCAGTACTTC. Residues: CSVEGSRDRGHSYEQYF. The V call is TRBV29-1, the J call TRBJ2-7; 10 bases match TRBD1. The CDR3 covers 17 residues. CDR1 is SQVTM, CDR2 ANQGSEA, per germline. The V gene end was trimmed by 1 base and the J gene end by 0 bases; junction bases not matched to a gene: 9.

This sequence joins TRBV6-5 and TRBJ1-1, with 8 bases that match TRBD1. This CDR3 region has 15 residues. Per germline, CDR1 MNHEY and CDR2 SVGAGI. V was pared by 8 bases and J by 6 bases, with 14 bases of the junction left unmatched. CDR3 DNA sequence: TGTGCCAGCCGGGATCATGGACAGGGAAACGCTGAAGCTTTCTTT. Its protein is CASRDHGQGNAEAFF.

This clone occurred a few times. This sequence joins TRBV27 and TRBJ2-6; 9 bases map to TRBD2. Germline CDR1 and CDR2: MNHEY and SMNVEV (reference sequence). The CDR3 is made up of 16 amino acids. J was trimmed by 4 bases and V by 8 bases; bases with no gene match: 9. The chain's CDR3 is CASRSGGSGGANVLTF. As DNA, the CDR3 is TGTGCCAGCCGTAGCGGGGGCTCAGGAGGGGCCAACGTCCTGACTTTC.

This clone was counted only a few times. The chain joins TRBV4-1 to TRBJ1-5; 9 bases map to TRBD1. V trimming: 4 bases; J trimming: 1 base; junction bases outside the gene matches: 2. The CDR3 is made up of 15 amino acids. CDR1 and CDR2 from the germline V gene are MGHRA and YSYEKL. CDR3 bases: TGCGCCAGCAGCCTGGGGACAGGGAGCAATCAGCCCCAGCATTTT. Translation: CASSLGTGSNQPQHF.

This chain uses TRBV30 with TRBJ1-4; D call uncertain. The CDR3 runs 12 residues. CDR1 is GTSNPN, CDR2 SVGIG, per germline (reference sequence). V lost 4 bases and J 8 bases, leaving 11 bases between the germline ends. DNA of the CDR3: TGTGCCTGGAACCCGGGTGGGGAAAAACTGTTTTTT. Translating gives CAWNPGGEKLFF.